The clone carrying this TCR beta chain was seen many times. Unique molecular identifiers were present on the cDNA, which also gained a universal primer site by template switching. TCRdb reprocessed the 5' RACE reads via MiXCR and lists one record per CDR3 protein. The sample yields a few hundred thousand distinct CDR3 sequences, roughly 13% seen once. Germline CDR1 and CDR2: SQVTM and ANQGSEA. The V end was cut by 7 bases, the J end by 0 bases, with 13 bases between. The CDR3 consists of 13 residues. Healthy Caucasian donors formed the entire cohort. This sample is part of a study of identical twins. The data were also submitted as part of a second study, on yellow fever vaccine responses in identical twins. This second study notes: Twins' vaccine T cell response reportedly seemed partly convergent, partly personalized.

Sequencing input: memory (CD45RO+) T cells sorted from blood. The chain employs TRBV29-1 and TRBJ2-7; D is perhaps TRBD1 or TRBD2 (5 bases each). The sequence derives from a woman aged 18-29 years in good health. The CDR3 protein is CSAWDGYSYEQYF. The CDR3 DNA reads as TGCAGCGCTTGGGACGGCTACTCCTACGAGCAGTACTTC.